This T cell receptor (beta chain) is drawn from a study of T cell repertoires in cytomegalovirus infection. The germline V gene has CDR1 MNHEY and CDR2 SMNVEV (reference sequence). There are 14 residues in the CDR3. Trimming cost V 6 bases and J 0 bases, with 11 bases left between them. This clonotype was counted at least ten times. Its specificity is not known. TCRdb reprocessed the reads via MiXCR and lists one record per CDR3 protein. The table has roughly 180,000 distinct CDR3 sequences, less than 25% seen once. The chain is built from TRBV27 and TRBJ1-1; no reliable D call. The clonotype originates from a human donor in good health (CMV status not recorded). Some clones in this sample may be carry-over from other donors' samples. The source was CD8+ T cells from cultured PBMCs, collected from culture after CMV antigen stimulation. CDR3 amino acids: CASRKQPLNTEAFF. CDR3 DNA sequence: TGTGCCAGCAGAAAGCAGCCATTGAACACTGAAGCTTTCTTT.